The sample holds a few counts of the clone carrying this T cell receptor beta chain. The entry originates in a study of blood T cell repertoires in COVID-19. Across the whole study: Sites in the United States, Italy and Spain provided acute and convalescent COVID-19 samples.

This CDR3 is built from 15 residues. Per germline, CDR1 SNHLY and CDR2 FYNNEI. Between the trimmed V and J ends, which lost 5 bases and 8 bases, there was a span of 18 bases. Methods used by the authors: Estimation of nucleated cell counts relied on the amplification of reference gene primers. Measured with immunoSEQ multiplex PCR; TCRdb has only the in-frame clones, and not every one. V and J calls and clone size are copied from that table; D and trimming were computed from the DNA. This table has around 380,000 clones, roughly 86% appearing once. This sequence was found in a human donor with acute or convalescent COVID-19. The donor label of this sample is uncertain. This sequence joins TRBV2 and TRBJ1-4; weak D call: TRBD1 (6 bases). Sequencing was done on a sample of peripheral blood. The CDR3 spells CASSYVTGRREKLFF. Here the CDR3 DNA reads TGTGCCAGCAGTTACGTGACAGGTCGACGCGAAAAACTGTTTTTT. The full variable domain, with the rest looked up from reference TRBV2 and TRBJ1-4, is EPEVTQTPSHQVTQMGQEVILRCVPISNHLYFYWYRQILGQKVEFLVSFYNNEISEKSEIFDDQFSVERPDGSNFTLKIRSTKLEDSAMYFCASSYVTGRREKLFFGSGTQLSVL.